The 27 T cell receptor beta chains below all came from one sample that was sequenced in a study of T cell repertoires in cytomegalovirus infection. These receptors have no known antigen. Each CDR3 protein gets one entry after TCRdb re-called the reads with MiXCR. Of about 310,000 distinct CDR3 sequences listed, roughly 25% were seen once; the top ten hold 13%. The sample consisted of cultured PBMCs, taken from culture after CMV antigen stimulation. These TCRs come from a human donor in good health (CMV status not recorded). Some clones in this sample may be carry-over from other donors' samples.

J is TRBJ2-7 and V is TRBV25-1; 8 bases are shared with TRBD2. The CDR3 covers 13 residues. Germline V lookup: CDR1 MGHDK, CDR2 SYGVNS. V lost 7 bases, J lost 2 bases, and 4 bases stayed unmatched. The CDR3 bases are TGTGCCAGCACCTTAGCGGGGACCTACGAGCAGTACTTC. It specifies CASTLAGTYEQYF.

The chain uses TRBV3-1 and TRBJ2-7; D unclear. This CDR3 has 14 amino acids. Germline V gene sequence: CDR1 LGHDT, CDR2 YNNKEL (reference sequence). Trimming removed 1 base from V and 2 bases from J, with 9 bases in between. This chain's CDR3 is CASSQGRLAYEQYF. In DNA form, the CDR3 reads TGTGCCAGCAGCCAAGGTCGCCTGGCCTACGAGCAGTACTTC.

The chain couples TRBV7-9 to TRBJ1-2, with 7 bases that match TRBD1. The germline CDR1 and CDR2 sequences are SEHNR and FQNEAQ (reference sequence). The CDR3 runs to 13 residues. V was clipped by 5 bases and J by 2 bases; unmatched bases: 2. CDR3 in DNA: TGTGCCAGCAGCCAGGGGGGGAACTATGGCTACACCTTC. It translates to CASSQGGNYGYTF.

This clonotype was picked up a small number of times. V and J are TRBV20-1 and TRBJ2-5; 10 nucleotides match TRBD1. The CDR3 totals 15 residues. V lost 6 bases and J lost 6; bases outside the gene matches: 13. Per germline, CDR1 DFQATT and CDR2 SNEGSKA (reference sequence). The CDR3, as DNA: TGCAGTGCGCACTCACCGGGACAGGGGAGGAAGACCCAGTACTTC. Its translation: CSAHSPGQGRKTQYF.

Only a few counts were recorded for this clonotype. The chain uses TRBV5-1 and TRBJ2-1, with TRBD2 matching 7 bases. The CDR3 runs to 15 residues. Germline values: CDR1 SGHRS, CDR2 YFSETQ. The trim removed 0 bases at V and 3 bases at J, leaving 3 bases unmatched. CDR3 in DNA: TGCGCCAGCAGCTTGGTGGGGACTATCTACAATGAGCAGTTCTTC. Protein: CASSLVGTIYNEQFF.

This clonotype has at least ten counts. The V gene is TRBV7-2, the J gene TRBJ2-7; 7 nucleotides agree with TRBD1. The CDR3 runs 14 residues. V gave up 5 bases and J gave up 1 base; unmatched junction bases: 5. Germline V gene data show CDR1 as SGHTA and CDR2 as FQGNSA. CDR3 amino acids: CASSLGDSSYEQYF. CDR3 bases: TGTGCCAGCAGCCTTGGGGACAGTTCCTACGAGCAGTACTTC.

This clonotype appeared many times. This chain joins TRBV7-2 and TRBJ2-1; TRBD2 matches 10 bases. The V segment lost 5 bases and the J segment 7 bases; nucleotides outside the gene matches: 8. Germline lookup yields CDR1 SGHTA and CDR2 FQGNSA. This CDR3 has 15 residues. This CDR3 is CASSATSGAGNEQFF. CDR3 in DNA: TGTGCCAGCAGCGCCACTAGCGGGGCAGGGAATGAGCAGTTCTTC. Drawing the rest from reference TRBV7-2 and TRBJ2-1, the complete variable domain is GAGVSQSPSNKVTEKGKDVELRCDPISGHTALYWYRQSLGQGLEFLIYFQGNSAPDKSGLPSDRFSAERTGGSVSTLTIQRTQQEDSAVYLCASSATSGAGNEQFFGPGTRLTVL.

The chain joins TRBV30 to TRBJ1-5; 7 nucleotides agree with TRBD1. V gave up 2 bases and J gave up 6 bases; unmatched junction bases: 7. The CDR3 consists of 14 residues. CDR1 GTSNPN and CDR2 SVGIG come from the germline V gene (reference sequence). The CDR3 here is CAWSTGEGSQPQHF. As DNA, the CDR3 is TGTGCCTGGAGTACAGGGGAGGGGAGTCAGCCCCAGCATTTT.

This clonotype was observed a few times. The chain has TRBV29-1 and TRBJ2-1; D unresolved. The germline V gene encodes CDR1 SQVTM and CDR2 ANQGSEA. The CDR3 consists of 13 residues. V was pared by 6 bases and J by 1 base, with 10 bases between. The CDR3 region has the DNA TGCAGCGTCTCTTGGGGTTCCTACAATGAGCAGTTCTTC. This encodes CSVSWGSYNEQFF.

There are many counts of this clonotype. The genes are TRBV11-2 and TRBJ2-3; D might be TRBD2 (6 bases). The V end lost 1 base, the J end lost 4 bases, and 12 bases lay between the germline ends. The germline gives CDR1 SGHAT, CDR2 FQNNGV. This CDR3 spans 15 amino acids. CDR3 in amino acids: CASSLVSGEADTQYF. CDR3 bases: TGTGCCAGCAGCTTAGTTTCGGGAGAAGCAGATACGCAGTATTTT. Filled out from reference TRBV11-2 and TRBJ2-3, the complete variable domain reads EAGVAQSPRYKIIEKRQSVAFWCNPISGHATLYWYQQILGQGPKLLIQFQNNGVVDDSQLPKDRFSAERLKGVDSTLKIQPAKLEDSAVYLCASSLVSGEADTQYFGPGTRLTVL.

This clonotype was detected ten times or more. This sequence joins TRBV7-2 and TRBJ2-7; D perhaps matches TRBD1 (5 bases). Germline CDR1 is SGHTA and CDR2 is FQGNSA. Trimming removed 1 base from V and 10 bases from J, with 14 bases in between. The CDR3 covers 13 residues. The CDR3 sequence is CASSLDQGTRQYV. The CDR3 coding sequence is TGTGCCAGCAGCTTAGACCAGGGAACGCGACAGTACGTC.

This clonotype has a count of ten or more. DNA for the CDR3: TGCAGTGTTCCCCTAGCGGGGGGAGCCTACGAGCAGTACTTC. Translated: CSVPLAGGAYEQYF. The chain is built from TRBV20-1 and TRBJ2-7; TRBD2 aligns across 11 bases. This CDR3 spans 14 amino acids. V lost 7 bases to trimming and J lost 2 bases; unmatched junction nucleotides: 7. Germline-derived CDR1 and CDR2 are DFQATT and SNEGSKA (reference sequence).

This chain uses TRBV6-6 with TRBJ2-1, with D perhaps matching TRBD2 (6 bases). Trimming took 5 bases from V and 12 from J, leaving 14 bases between them. Germline CDR1 MNHNY, CDR2 SVGAGI (reference sequence). The CDR3 sequence is 12 residues long. Written as DNA, the CDR3 is TGTGCCAGCAGTCTGGAGGGGAGAGGGCAGTTCTTC. Its protein is CASSLEGRGQFF.

This chain joins TRBV7-9 and TRBJ2-1, with 11 bases lining up with TRBD1. Germline V gene lookup returns CDR1 SEHNR and CDR2 FQNEAQ (reference sequence). The CDR3 has 17 amino acids. V shed 7 bases, J shed 7 bases, and the junction held 15 bases outside the gene matches. CDR3 DNA: TGTGCCAGCACAACCGAGCGGGGACAGGGGGTTATTAATGAGCAGTTCTTC. Translated: CASTTERGQGVINEQFF.

This clonotype has a count of ten or more. This rearrangement joins TRBV7-2 to TRBJ2-1; D is possibly TRBD1 (6 bases). From germline, CDR1 is SGHTA and CDR2 FQGNSA. Trimming left V 5 bases short and J 9 bases short, with 11 bases between. CDR3 size: 12 residues. The CDR3 protein is CASSPGVLEQFF. Written as DNA, the CDR3 is TGTGCCAGCAGCCCAGGGGTTCTTGAGCAGTTCTTC.

The chain recombines TRBV7-9 with TRBJ1-1; TRBD1 might be the D (5 bases). Germline lookup yields CDR1 SEHNR and CDR2 FQNEAQ (reference sequence). V dropped 5 bases and J dropped 3 bases, with 16 bases sitting between them. The CDR3 has 15 residues. The CDR3 loop is CASSRQTGSYTEAFF. The CDR3 DNA reads TGTGCCAGCAGCCGACAAACAGGATCCTACACTGAAGCTTTCTTT. Together with reference TRBV7-9 and TRBJ1-1, the CDR3 gives the full variable domain: DTGVSQNPRHKITKRGQNVTFRCDPISEHNRLYWYRQTLGQGPEFLTYFQNEAQLEKSRLLSDRFSAERPKGSFSTLEIQRTEQGDSAMYLCASSRQTGSYTEAFFGQGTRLTVV.

In its sample, this clonotype was seen once. The chain joins TRBV7-6 to TRBJ2-7; D remains unclear. Trimming took off 2 bases at V and 0 bases at J, with 14 bases between the two ends. The CDR3 length is 16 residues. CDR1 and CDR2 (germline): SGHVS, FNYEAQ. The DNA for the CDR3 is TGTGCCAGCAGCTTACAAGGGATAGACGTCTCCTACGAGCAGTACTTC. This translates into CASSLQGIDVSYEQYF.

This clonotype was seen at least ten times. The chain combines TRBV7-2 with TRBJ2-2; D call uncertain. The CDR3 totals 12 residues. Trimming stripped 7 bases from V and 0 bases from J, with 3 bases between. Looked up from germline, CDR1 is SGHTA and CDR2 is FQGNSA. The CDR3 DNA sequence: TGTGCCAGCACCACGAACACCGGGGAGCTGTTTTTT. It translates to CASTTNTGELFF.

V gene TRBV5-4 combines with J gene TRBJ2-7; D is undetermined. The germline gives CDR1 SGHNT, CDR2 YYREEE (reference sequence). V gave up 0 bases and J gave up 0 bases, with 7 bases separating them. The CDR3 has 14 amino acids. The CDR3 nucleotides are TGTGCCAGCAGCTTGGAGTCGAACTCCTACGAGCAGTACTTC. Translating it yields CASSLESNSYEQYF.

The gene calls are TRBV6-6 and TRBJ2-7; D possibly corresponds to TRBD1 (5 bases). Germline CDR1 MNHNY, CDR2 SVGAGI (reference sequence). There are 13 residues in the CDR3. V was cut by 6 bases and J by 2 bases, with 11 bases left in between. In DNA form, the CDR3 reads TGTGCCAGCAGCCAGACAGTGGCCTACGAGCAGTACTTC. Amino acid sequence: CASSQTVAYEQYF.

This chain links TRBV7-9 with TRBJ2-5; unclear D gene. The germline V and J ends were trimmed by 5 bases and 5 bases, with 9 bases remaining between them. Germline V gene lookup returns CDR1 SEHNR and CDR2 FQNEAQ (reference sequence). This CDR3 contains 12 residues. The CDR3 sequence: CASSPPVETQYF. In DNA, the CDR3 is TGTGCCAGCAGCCCACCGGTGGAGACCCAGTACTTC.

This chain uses TRBV12-3 or TRBV12-4 with TRBJ1-2; D gene ambiguous. V lost 3 bases, J lost 8 bases, and 13 bases lay in between. The CDR3 length is 13 residues. For the CDR3, the DNA is TGTGCCAGCAGTTTCGCAGGCCTGGGAGGCTACACCTTC. As protein: CASSFAGLGGYTF.

The genes are TRBV5-1 and TRBJ2-7, with D perhaps being TRBD1 or TRBD2 (6 bases each). The CDR3 length is 15 residues. V lost 6 bases to trimming and J lost 2 bases, with 18 bases between them. CDR1 and CDR2 (germline): SGHRS, YFSETQ. The CDR3 sequence is CASTGGTKPPYEQYV. The CDR3 nucleotides read TGCGCCAGCACCGGGGGCACGAAACCCCCCTACGAGCAGTACGTC.

This clonotype showed up just a few times. J is TRBJ2-7 and V is TRBV7-2, with TRBD2 matching 14 bases. The length of the CDR3 is 16 residues. Germline V gene lookup returns CDR1 SGHTA and CDR2 FQGNSA. V was pared by 5 bases and J by 3 bases, with 6 bases of the junction left unmatched. CDR3 protein: CASSPGLAGVNYEQYF. CDR3 nucleotides: TGTGCCAGCAGCCCGGGACTAGCGGGAGTTAACTACGAGCAGTACTTC. The full variable domain, completed using reference TRBV7-2 and TRBJ2-7, is GAGVSQSPSNKVTEKGKDVELRCDPISGHTALYWYRQSLGQGLEFLIYFQGNSAPDKSGLPSDRFSAERTGGSVSTLTIQRTQQEDSAVYLCASSPGLAGVNYEQYFGPGTRLTVT.

This clonotype has at least ten counts. The chain combines TRBV7-2 with TRBJ2-6, with D tentatively TRBD1 (5 bases). Trimming cost V 4 bases and J 4 bases, with 14 bases left between them. Germline assignment: CDR1 SGHTA and CDR2 FQGNSA. CDR3 length: 16 amino acids. DNA for the CDR3: TGTGCCAGCAGCTACGACAGACAAACGGGGGCCAACGTCCTGACTTTC. This translates into CASSYDRQTGANVLTF.

V is TRBV20-1 and J is TRBJ2-1; D is uncertain. The V gene's germline CDR1 is DFQATT and CDR2 SNEGSKA (reference sequence). The CDR3 has 13 residues. V was trimmed by 3 bases and J by 7 bases, leaving 13 bases between them. The DNA for the CDR3 is TGCAGTGCTAGGTTCCAAGCCGGTAATGAGCAGTTCTTC. As protein: CSARFQAGNEQFF.

This clonotype was seen more than once but under ten times. The chain couples TRBV7-6 to TRBJ2-3; D is uncertain. The germline V gene encodes CDR1 SGHVS and CDR2 FNYEAQ. The CDR3 has 13 amino acids. Trimming stripped 7 bases from V and 6 bases from J, with 14 bases between. DNA of the CDR3: TGTGCCAGCAAAAGAGAGGAAAGCGATACGCAGTATTTT. Its protein product is CASKREESDTQYF.